Each of the 3 T cell receptor beta chains below was sequenced from the same sample in a study of T-cell memory formation after mild COVID-19. TCRdb re-called the 5' RACE reads with MiXCR, one entry per CDR3 protein. Among 350,000 to 400,000 distinct CDR3 sequences, about 15% were seen once, and the ten largest hold roughly 22%. Sequenced sample: PBMCs or a T cell subset sorted from them (not recorded which). The origin of the receptors is a man in his late teens or twenties who had mild COVID-19 (a few samples of this study predate the infection). Cell type and time point are not known.

The V call is TRBV5-1, the J call TRBJ1-1; TRBD1 matches at 8 bases. Germline assignment: CDR1 SGHRS and CDR2 YFSETQ. V shed 6 bases, J shed 6 bases, and the junction held 13 bases outside the gene matches. The CDR3 is 15 amino acids. This chain's CDR3 is CASTSLDRGGAEAFF. The CDR3 DNA reads as TGCGCCAGCACCTCTCTCGACAGGGGCGGCGCTGAAGCTTTCTTT.

This chain uses TRBV27 with TRBJ2-5; D call uncertain. Germline V gives CDR1 MNHEY, CDR2 SMNVEV (reference sequence). The CDR3 contains 14 residues. Deletions cut 3 bases from V and 5 bases from J, with 13 bases between. The CDR3 loop is CASSFRLTKETQYF. DNA of the CDR3: TGTGCCAGCAGTTTTAGACTGACCAAGGAGACCCAGTACTTC.

The sample holds a few counts of this clonotype. The CDR3 sequence is CASSQDRDSANTF. CDR3 DNA: TGCGCCAGCAGCCAAGATCGGGACAGCGCTAATACCTTC. The chain recombines TRBV4-3 with TRBJ1-2; 7 bases map to TRBD1. Germline CDR1 is LGHNA and CDR2 is YSLEER. J was trimmed by 14 bases and V by 0 bases; bases with no gene match: 9. The CDR3 is 13 residues long.